These 9 T cell receptor beta chains were all obtained from the same sample, sequenced in a study of cytomegalovirus exposure and HLA in healthy donors. The PCR was carried out with 60 Vbeta primers and 13 Jbeta primers. The method was immunoSEQ multiplex PCR; TCRdb's version includes in-frame clones alone and lacks a portion of them. In the table there are 250,000 to 350,000 clones, approximately 90% of which are singletons. The specimen was PBMCs. The receptors originated from a man aged 40-55 years in good health and CMV-seropositive.

Points on this clone: Other DNA variants within this sample encode the same CDR3. The CDR3 spells CASSPRQGPYNEQFF. CDR3 DNA sequence: TGTGCCAGCAGCCCGCGACAGGGGCCCTACAATGAGCAGTTCTTC. This chain uses TRBV7-3 with TRBJ2-1, with 8 bases that match TRBD1. From germline, CDR1 is SGHTA and CDR2 FQGTGA. The CDR3 loop spans 15 amino acids. Trimming took 5 bases from V and 2 from J; bases not matched to a gene: 5.

J is TRBJ2-5 and V is TRBV25-1; tentatively, D is TRBD2 (5 bases). Judging by the DNA end, TRBJ2-7 fits better; the J call may be wrong. The CDR3 has 14 amino acids. In germline, CDR1 is MGHDK, CDR2 SYGVNS. CDR3 coding DNA: TGTGCCAGCAGTGCCCGGACTTTTCCCTACGAGCAGTACTTC. Protein: CASSARTFPYEQYF.

The chain is built from TRBV19 and TRBJ1-4; TRBD1 agrees at 7 bases. The CDR3 is 13 amino acids. The trim removed 8 bases at V and 8 bases at J, leaving 8 bases unmatched. Per germline, CDR1 LNHDA and CDR2 SQIVND (reference sequence). CDR3 bases: TGTGCCAGTCAAAGGGGGCCGAGGGAAAAACTGTTTTTT. This encodes CASQRGPREKLFF.

The chain recombines TRBV28 with TRBJ2-5; D is ambiguous. Germline CDR1 reads MDHEN; CDR2 reads SYDVKM. The CDR3 consists of 13 residues. With 2 bases removed from V and 5 bases from J, the gap between germline ends came to 9 bases. The CDR3 loop is CASSLPQLETQYF. CDR3 nucleotides: TGTGCCAGCAGTTTACCCCAGTTGGAGACCCAGTACTTC.

J is TRBJ1-3 and V is TRBV27; 7 bases align to TRBD2. The J call may be incorrect, as the DNA end agrees better with TRBJ2-2. In germline, CDR1 is MNHEY, CDR2 SMNVEV (reference sequence). The length of the CDR3 is 16 residues. In nucleotides, the CDR3 is TGTGCCAGCAGTTTATGGGGGGGAGGGAACACCGGGGAGCTGTTTTTT. This translates into CASSLWGGGNTGELFF.

The CDR3: CASTIGTSGYNEQFF. The CDR3, as DNA: TGTGCCAGTACCATTGGGACTAGCGGCTACAATGAGCAGTTCTTC. The rearrangement uses TRBV19 and TRBJ2-1; 11 positions match TRBD2. The CDR3 runs to 15 residues. Germline trimming cut 7 bases from V and 3 bases from J; bases unmatched to any gene: 5. Germline values: CDR1 LNHDA, CDR2 SQIVND (reference sequence).

The rearrangement uses TRBV2 and TRBJ1-1, with 9 bases fitting TRBD1. Losses at the gene ends were 4 bases for V and 5 bases for J; bases not matched to a gene: 14. Germline lookup yields CDR1 SNHLY and CDR2 FYNNEI. CDR3 length: 17 residues. For the CDR3, the DNA is TGTGCCAGCAGTGTCTCGTCCCGGGACAGGGTCGGGACTGAAGCTTTCTTT. Protein: CASSVSSRDRVGTEAFF.

DNA for the CDR3: TGCGCCAGCAGCTACGGACTAGCGGGAACACACGAGCAGTACTTC. This translates into CASSYGLAGTHEQYF. The chain uses TRBV4-1 and TRBJ2-7; 12 nucleotides match TRBD2. V trimming: 5 bases; J trimming: 5 bases; junction bases outside the gene matches: 7. The CDR3 has 15 residues. Per the germline V gene, CDR1 is MGHRA and CDR2 is YSYEKL.

This sequence joins TRBV6-4 and TRBJ2-5, with D possibly matching TRBD1 (5 bases). The ends were cut back, 0 bases at V and 5 bases at J, with 13 bases in the middle. Germline V gene sequence: CDR1 MRHNA, CDR2 SNTAGT. The CDR3 totals 15 residues. CDR3 loop: CASSDSAGWCETQYF. The CDR3 DNA reads as TGTGCCAGCAGTGACTCGGCAGGGTGGTGCGAGACCCAGTACTTC.